This T cell receptor (beta chain) is from a study of T cells in Graves' hyperthyroidism and ophthalmopathy. The germline gives CDR1 MNHEY, CDR2 SVGEGT. The V and J ends lost 5 bases and 8 bases, in that order; junction bases with no gene match: 10. The CDR3 has 16 amino acids. Findings of the study overall: Appearing also in blood were most of the thyroid clonotypes expanded above 0.001.

Amplified TCR beta CDR3 regions came from RNA transcripts. Initially, a first-round RT-PCR of the TCR CDR3 employed the HTBI primer set. TCRdb reanalysed the multiplex PCR reads using MiXCR and keeps one entry per CDR3 protein. The table has 550,000 to 650,000 distinct CDR3 sequences, approximately 15% seen once. Many counts were recorded for this clonotype. Its specificity is not known. Lactation, pregnancy, other autoimmune disease or uncontrolled infection excluded patients. Clinicians diagnosed patients from clinical symptoms, serum thyroxine and TRAb, thyroid ultrasound and orbital computed tomography.

The chain links TRBV6-2 or TRBV6-3 to TRBJ2-1, with 12 nucleotides matching TRBD1. This receptor was obtained from a woman in her thirties or forties with Graves' hyperthyroidism. The material sequenced was blood. The CDR3 loop reads CASSKPGTGGFYEQFF. The CDR3 coding sequence is TGTGCCAGCAGTAAGCCCGGGACAGGGGGCTTCTATGAGCAGTTCTTC.